This is a list of T cell receptor beta chains from one sample in a study of blood T cells in healthy people across ages. A single record per CDR3 protein comes from TCRdb applying MiXCR to the 5' RACE reads. Of 1.5 million to 2 million distinct CDR3 sequences in the sample, around 40% were seen once. The sequencing sample was made of blood. The receptors were sampled from a human donor in good health. Each CDR3 is given with its conserved first and last residue. The D gene is left open where the match is weak. Clone size is given for some rows only: seen once, a few or many times, or a class if the clone is expanded.

clone_size	d_call	v_call	j_call	cdr3_nt	cdr3_aa
.	.	TRBV5-1	TRBJ2-1	TGCGCCAGCAGCTCCGGTGGGCATGAGACCCAGTTCTTC	CASSSGGHETQFF
.	.	TRBV29-1	TRBJ2-3	TGCAGCGTTGAAGATCAGACAGCGGGCACAGATACGCAGTATTTT	CSVEDQTAGTDTQYF
few	.	TRBV12-3/TRBV12-4	TRBJ2-1	TGTGCCAGCAGTCAGGAGCGTTATTACAATGAGCAGTTCTTC	CASSQERYYNEQFF
.	TRBD1	TRBV5-1	TRBJ2-7	TGCGCCAGCAGCTGGAGGACAGGGCAGGACGAGCAGTACTTC	CASSWRTGQDEQYF
.	.	TRBV20-1	TRBJ1-2	TGCAGTGCTAAGCTTATCCATGGCTACACCTTC	CSAKLIHGYTF
.	TRBD1	TRBV12-3/TRBV12-4	TRBJ2-1	TGTGCCAGCAGTAGCAACCACAGGGGCAATGAGCAGTTCTTC	CASSSNHRGNEQFF
.	.	TRBV4-1	TRBJ1-5	TGCGCCAGCAGCCAAGTCACGGGCAATCAGCCCCAGCATTTT	CASSQVTGNQPQHF
few	.	TRBV7-8	TRBJ2-7	TGTGCCAGCAGCTTATCCCAAACGGCCTACTACGAGCAGTACTTC	CASSLSQTAYYEQYF
.	.	TRBV9	TRBJ1-2	TGTGCCAGCAGCTTTGACCTGGCAAATGGAAATGGCTACACCTTC	CASSFDLANGNGYTF
few	TRBD1	TRBV28	TRBJ2-1	TGTGCCAGCAGTATGCAGACAGGGGGCTCCTACAATGAGCAGTTCTTC	CASSMQTGGSYNEQFF
few	.	TRBV29-1	TRBJ1-1	TGCAGCGTTGTTCAGGGGTCAGCTTTCTTT	CSVVQGSAFF
.	.	TRBV21-1	TRBJ1-6	TGTGCCAGCACATTAGGGGGACAGCATAATTCACCCCTCCACTTT	CASTLGGQHNSPLHF
.	TRBD1	TRBV12-3/TRBV12-4	TRBJ1-2	TGTGCCAGCAACAGGGGGGATCTATATGGCTACACCTTC	CASNRGDLYGYTF
few	.	TRBV6-4	TRBJ2-1	TGTGCCAGCAGTGAAACCCCGTCTGGAGGGGGCGCGAGCTCCTACAATGAGCAGTTCTTC	CASSETPSGGGASSYNEQFF
.	.	TRBV6-6	TRBJ1-2	TGTGCCAGCAGTTACTCCAAACAAATTAACTATGGCTACACCTTC	CASSYSKQINYGYTF
.	.	TRBV20-1	TRBJ1-1	TGCAGTGCTAGAGATTCGGGCTGGCCGACAGGTGGAGCTTTCTTT	CSARDSGWPTGGAFF
few	.	TRBV9	TRBJ2-1	TGTGCCAGCAGCCTTATAGGTGAGCAGTTCTTC	CASSLIGEQFF
.	.	TRBV12-5	TRBJ2-7	TGTGCTAGTGGTTTGTCGCCGGATGTGAACTACGAGCAGTACTTC	CASGLSPDVNYEQYF
.	.	TRBV9	TRBJ1-2	TGTGCCAGCAGCGTAGGAGGGAAGACTAACTATGGCTACACCTTC	CASSVGGKTNYGYTF
few	.	TRBV20-1	TRBJ2-2	TGCAGTGCACCTTATCGGAATGACGGGGAGCTGTTTTTT	CSAPYRNDGELFF
few	.	TRBV18	TRBJ2-3	TGTGCCAGCTCACCACGGGGGACCCGCACAGATACGCAGTATTTT	CASSPRGTRTDTQYF
few	TRBD1	TRBV10-3	TRBJ1-1	TGTGCCATCAGAGCCGACAGGGGGCGCACTGAAGCTTTCTTT	CAIRADRGRTEAFF
.	TRBD1	TRBV5-5	TRBJ2-7	TGTGCCAGCAGCTTCCGGGGACAGGGGTCCTACGAGCAGTACTTC	CASSFRGQGSYEQYF
once	.	TRBV12-3/TRBV12-4	TRBJ1-2	TGTGCCAGCAGTTTATTGGCTCAGGGTGAAGATGGCTACACCTTC	CASSLLAQGEDGYTF
.	TRBD2	TRBV7-9	TRBJ2-1	TGTGCCAGCCGGGGGGGCAAAGGGATGAGTGAGCAGTTCTTC	CASRGGKGMSEQFF
.	.	TRBV7-3	TRBJ1-2	TGTGCCAGCAGCTTAGAGACGTCGCCATCTTTGGACACCCATAACTGTGGCTACACCTTC	CASSLETSPSLDTHNCGYTF
few	.	TRBV20-1	TRBJ2-7	TGCAGTGCTAGAGTCCAGGGATCCTACGAGCAGTACTTC	CSARVQGSYEQYF
.	.	TRBV5-1	TRBJ1-2	TGCGCCAGCAGCTTGGGGTCGGGCCAGTTCTATGGCTACACCTTC	CASSLGSGQFYGYTF
.	.	TRBV14	TRBJ1-1	TGTACCAGCAGCCAAGGCGCGAACACTGAAGCTTTCTTT	CTSSQGANTEAFF
.	.	TRBV4-2	TRBJ1-2	TGTGCCAGCAGCCAACCCCAGGAGCTGAACTATGGCTACACCTTC	CASSQPQELNYGYTF
.	TRBD2	TRBV7-2	TRBJ2-1	TGTGCCAGCAGCTTAACTAGCGGGGGGGATTACAATGAGCAGTTCTTC	CASSLTSGGDYNEQFF
.	.	TRBV20-1	TRBJ2-5	TGCAGTGCTAGAAGGGGCGAAGGTCCCAGGGAGCAGTACTTC	CSARRGEGPREQYF
.	TRBD1	TRBV28	TRBJ2-7	TGTGCCAGCAGGAACCCAGGGACAGCATACGAGCGGTACTTC	CASRNPGTAYERYF
.	.	TRBV29-1	TRBJ1-2	TGCAGCGTTGAAAGATACACAGGGATGGGTGGCTACACCTTC	CSVERYTGMGGYTF
.	TRBD1	TRBV28	TRBJ2-1	TGTGCCAGCAGTGGTGGGGACAGGTCCTTCTACAATGAGCAGTTCTTC	CASSGGDRSFYNEQFF
few	.	TRBV9	TRBJ2-5	TGTGCCAGCAGCCCCCGGGCTCAAGCCTTAGAGACCCAGTACTTC	CASSPRAQALETQYF
.	TRBD2	TRBV7-2	TRBJ2-7	TGTGCCAGCAGCCGGACTAGCGGGGAACTTGGCGAGCAGTACTTC	CASSRTSGELGEQYF
few	.	TRBV12-3/TRBV12-4	TRBJ1-3	TGTGCCAGCAGCTTGGACGCGGGGAACACCATATATTTT	CASSLDAGNTIYF
.	TRBD2	TRBV28	TRBJ2-1	TGTGCCAGCAGTTCTACCGGGACTAGCGGGTTTAGCTCCTACAATGAGCAGTTCTTC	CASSSTGTSGFSSYNEQFF
few	.	TRBV7-2	TRBJ2-2	TGTGCCAGCAGCTTAGACTGGAACACCGGGGAGCTGTTTTTT	CASSLDWNTGELFF
many	.	TRBV7-9	TRBJ2-1	TGTGCCAGCAGCTTTGACTCAACCACATACAATGAGCAGTTCTTC	CASSFDSTTYNEQFF
.	.	TRBV4-2	TRBJ2-7	TGTGCCAGCAGCCAAAGGTCGGACACCTTGGACGAGCAGTACTTC	CASSQRSDTLDEQYF
.	.	TRBV5-1	TRBJ1-2	TGCGCCAGCGGCCCGCAGGGCTTTGGCTACACCTTC	CASGPQGFGYTF